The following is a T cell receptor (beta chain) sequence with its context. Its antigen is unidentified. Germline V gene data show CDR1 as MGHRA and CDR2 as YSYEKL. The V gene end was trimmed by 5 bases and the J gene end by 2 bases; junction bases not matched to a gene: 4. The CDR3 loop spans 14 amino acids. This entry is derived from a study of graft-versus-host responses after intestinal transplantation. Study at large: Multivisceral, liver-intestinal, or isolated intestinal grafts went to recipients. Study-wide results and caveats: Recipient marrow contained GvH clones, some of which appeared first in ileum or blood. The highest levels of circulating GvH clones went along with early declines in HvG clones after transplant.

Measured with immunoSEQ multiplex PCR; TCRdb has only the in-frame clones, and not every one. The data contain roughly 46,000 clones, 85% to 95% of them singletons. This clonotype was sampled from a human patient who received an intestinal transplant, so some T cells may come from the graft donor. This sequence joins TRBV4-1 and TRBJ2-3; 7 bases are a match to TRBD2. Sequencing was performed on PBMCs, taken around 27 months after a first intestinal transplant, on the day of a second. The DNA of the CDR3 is TGCGCCAGCAGCGGGGGGGGAACCACAGATACGCAGTATTTT. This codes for CASSGGGTTDTQYF.